This passage covers 26 T cell receptor beta chains from one sample sequenced in a study of shared clonotypes between healthy human individuals. Naive CD8 cells lacked CD45RO, underwent positive selection for CCR7 and left out terminally differentiated effector memory CD45RA+ cells. Data came from immunoSEQ multiplex PCR; TCRdb stores just in-frame clones and leaves some out. This sample has roughly 2.1 million clones, with around 93% found just once. Source material: naive CD8+ T cells from PBMCs. The receptors come from a man in his late teens or twenties in good health. Some clones in this sample may be carry-over from other donors' samples.

The chain recombines TRBV13 with TRBJ2-5; maybe TRBD1 (7 bases). V lost 10 bases to trimming and J lost 2 bases, with 11 bases between them. Germline CDR1 PRHDT, CDR2 FYEKMQ (reference sequence). The length of the CDR3 is 12 residues. The CDR3 loop is CATRGEQETQYF. The CDR3 coding sequence is TGTGCCACCAGGGGGGAACAAGAGACCCAGTACTTC. The whole variable domain, remainder taken from reference TRBV13 and TRBJ2-5, is AAGVIQSPRHLIKEKRETATLKCYPIPRHDTVYWYQQGPGQDPQFLISFYEKMQSDKGSIPDRFSAQQFSDYHSELNMSSLELGDSALYFCATRGEQETQYFGPGTRLLVL.

This chain links TRBV2 with TRBJ2-5; D remains ambiguous. This CDR3 contains 15 residues. Looked up from germline, CDR1 is SNHLY and CDR2 is FYNNEI. Trimming removed 3 bases from V and 0 bases from J, with 11 bases in between. In DNA form, the CDR3 reads TGTGCCAGCAGTGAGGGCCATGGGGACCAAGAGACCCAGTACTTC. Residues: CASSEGHGDQETQYF. Based on the CDR3 plus reference TRBV2 and TRBJ2-5, the full variable domain is EPEVTQTPSHQVTQMGQEVILRCVPISNHLYFYWYRQILGQKVEFLVSFYNNEISEKSEIFDDQFSVERPDGSNFTLKIRSTKLEDSAMYFCASSEGHGDQETQYFGPGTRLLVL.

The rearrangement joins TRBV10-2 to TRBJ1-1, with D hard to call. The CDR3 has 14 amino acids. V was cut by 4 bases and J by 2 bases, with 11 bases left in between. Germline V gene sequence: CDR1 WSHSY, CDR2 SAAADI. This CDR3 is CASSVFSINTEAFF. The CDR3 DNA follows: TGCGCCAGCAGTGTATTTAGCATTAACACTGAAGCTTTCTTT.

The V and J genes are TRBV11-2 and TRBJ2-7; D is possibly TRBD1 (6 bases). This CDR3 is built from 15 residues. The V gene's germline CDR1 is SGHAT and CDR2 FQNNGV. Trimming pared 5 bases from V and 0 bases from J, leaving 14 bases between. CDR3 DNA sequence: TGTGCCAGCAGCGCCGGACAGCTCCTCTCCTACGAGCAGTACTTC. Its translation: CASSAGQLLSYEQYF.

This clone was found once. The V gene is TRBV18, the J gene TRBJ2-6, with D possibly being TRBD2 (6 bases). Germline CDR1 KGHSH, CDR2 LQKENI. The CDR3 contains 15 residues. V lost 0 bases and J 9 bases, leaving 12 bases between the germline ends. The CDR3 bases are TGTGCCAGCTCACCACCCGACGCGGGACTCAACGTCCTGACTTTC. Translating it yields CASSPPDAGLNVLTF.

This clone has just a few counts. This specimen includes other DNA sequences encoding the same CDR3. The rearrangement links TRBV5-4 to TRBJ1-1; maybe TRBD1 (5 bases). CDR1 and CDR2 from the germline V gene are SGHNT and YYREEE (reference sequence). V lost 3 bases and J 5 bases, leaving 8 bases between the germline ends. There are 12 residues in the CDR3. The CDR3 region has the DNA TGTGCCAGCAGCTGGGGCCCTACTGAAGCTTTCTTT. Its translation is CASSWGPTEAFF.

Concerning this clone itself: This same CDR3 is encoded by further DNA sequences in the sample. The V call is TRBV29-1, the J call TRBJ1-1; D is unresolved. The germline V gene encodes CDR1 SQVTM and CDR2 ANQGSEA. V was trimmed by 0 bases and J by 1 base, leaving 3 bases between them. The CDR3 contains 12 residues. As DNA, the CDR3 is TGCAGCGTTGAAGAAGGGAACACTGAAGCTTTCTTT. As protein: CSVEEGNTEAFF.

The J gene is TRBJ2-1, the V gene TRBV7-9, with a weak D call TRBD2 (7 bases). V was clipped by 5 bases and J by 4 bases, with 18 bases between them. The CDR3 sequence is 16 residues long. From germline, CDR1 is SEHNR and CDR2 FQNEAQ (reference sequence). This chain's CDR3 is CASSPGEGTLYNEQFF. The CDR3 nucleotides are TGTGCCAGCAGCCCAGGGGAGGGGACCCTATACAATGAGCAGTTCTTC.

This sequence joins TRBV25-1 and TRBJ2-7; 8 nucleotides match TRBD2. The CDR3 spans 13 residues. J was trimmed by 12 bases and V by 4 bases; bases with no gene match: 11. Germline V gives CDR1 MGHDK, CDR2 SYGVNS. For the CDR3, the DNA is TGTGCCAGCAGTGCCCCGGGACTAGTTTTTCGGTACTTC. Translation gives CASSAPGLVFRYF.

The rearrangement uses TRBV6-6 and TRBJ2-7, with unresolved D. CDR3 size: 14 residues. CDR1 and CDR2 (germline): MNHNY, SVGAGI (reference sequence). With 6 bases removed from V and 5 bases from J, the gap between germline ends came to 17 bases. CDR3 nucleotides: TGTGCCAGCAGGAGTGAACTTTTGTCCCACGAGCAGTACTTC. The encoded protein is CASRSELLSHEQYF.

The chain is built from TRBV6-1 and TRBJ2-7; maybe TRBD1 (5 bases). The CDR3 loop spans 15 amino acids. V dropped 3 bases and J dropped 2 bases, with 14 bases sitting between them. Germline V lookup: CDR1 MNHNS, CDR2 SASEGT. For the CDR3, the DNA is TGTGCCAGCAGTGATAGGCTCCAGGGCCCCTACGAGCAGTACTTC. This gives the protein CASSDRLQGPYEQYF.

This sequence joins TRBV6-1 and TRBJ2-7; D might be TRBD1 or TRBD2, each matching 5 bases. The CDR3 is 13 residues long. The V end lost 9 bases, the J end lost 2 bases, and 14 bases lay between the germline ends. CDR1 and CDR2 (germline): MNHNS, SASEGT. CDR3 sequence: CASEGLPTYEQYF. DNA of the CDR3: TGTGCCAGTGAGGGGCTACCAACCTACGAGCAGTACTTC.

This clone was seen only once. The chain couples TRBV6-1 to TRBJ2-1; D may be TRBD1 or TRBD2 (5 bases each). This CDR3 has 15 amino acids. The V end lost 2 bases, the J end lost 4 bases, and 12 bases lay between the germline ends. The germline V gene has CDR1 MNHNS and CDR2 SASEGT. The CDR3 DNA follows: TGTGCCAGCAGTGAACTGAGGGGAATATACAATGAGCAGTTCTTC. Its protein product is CASSELRGIYNEQFF.

The V gene is TRBV10-2, the J gene TRBJ1-2; unclear D gene. The CDR3 is made up of 14 amino acids. Germline V CDR1 and CDR2: WSHSY, SAAADI. V was shortened by 5 bases and J by 10 bases, with 20 bases between the two germline ends. The DNA of the CDR3 is TGCGCCAGCAGTCACTCCCCCCGCGGCGCCTTCTACACCTTC. It encodes CASSHSPRGAFYTF.

This chain uses TRBV27 with TRBJ1-5; D is ambiguous. V lost 9 bases to trimming and J lost 1 base, with 16 bases between them. This CDR3 has 15 residues. Per the germline V gene, CDR1 is MNHEY and CDR2 is SMNVEV (reference sequence). The CDR3 nucleotides read TGTGCCAGTCGAGAAGAGTCCTTGAGCAATCAGCCCCAGCATTTT. It encodes CASREESLSNQPQHF.

Comment on this clone: This sample includes further DNA sequences coding for the same CDR3. V is TRBV11-2 and J is TRBJ2-7; possibly TRBD1 or TRBD2 for D (5 bases each). The germline V and J ends were trimmed by 4 bases and 4 bases, with 11 bases remaining between them. Germline CDR1 reads SGHAT; CDR2 reads FQNNGV. The CDR3 is made up of 13 amino acids. The CDR3 bases are TGTGCCAGCAGCTCGGGACCGCTTTACGAGCAGTACTTC. The encoded protein is CASSSGPLYEQYF.

This chain links TRBV29-1 with TRBJ1-3; D is unclear. Looked up from germline, CDR1 is SQVTM and CDR2 is ANQGSEA. CDR3 length: 14 amino acids. The germline V and J ends were trimmed by 1 base and 2 bases, with 9 bases remaining between them. CDR3 residues: CSVEARPTGNTIYF. CDR3 sequence (DNA): TGCAGCGTTGAAGCCAGGCCCACTGGAAACACCATATATTTT.

The rearrangement uses TRBV28 and TRBJ1-5; 9 nucleotides match TRBD1. The J segment lost 3 bases and the V segment lost 6 bases, leaving 9 bases of the junction unmatched. This CDR3 is 16 amino acids long. Germline V gene lookup returns CDR1 MDHEN and CDR2 SYDVKM. The CDR3 DNA reads TGTGCCAGCAGCTTTTTTTGGGACAGGGACAATCAGCCCCAGCATTTT. It is translated as CASSFFWDRDNQPQHF.

This clone was found once. The J gene is TRBJ1-1, the V gene TRBV19; D might be TRBD1 (5 bases). Germline CDR1 LNHDA, CDR2 SQIVND (reference sequence). The V end was cut by 5 bases, the J end by 2 bases, with 12 bases between. The CDR3 length is 14 residues. The CDR3 DNA reads as TGTGCCAGTAGTCTTGGGACGGCAAACACTGAAGCTTTCTTT. This codes for CASSLGTANTEAFF.

The rearrangement joins TRBV19 to TRBJ2-1; 13 bases align to TRBD2. There are 16 residues in the CDR3. The germline V gene has CDR1 LNHDA and CDR2 SQIVND (reference sequence). With 6 bases clipped from V and 9 bases from J, the junction kept 11 bases outside the gene matches. The CDR3 is CASSSSQGLAGIEQFF. The CDR3 DNA sequence: TGTGCCAGTAGCTCAAGCCAGGGACTAGCGGGAATTGAGCAGTTCTTC.

V gene TRBV7-9 combines with J gene TRBJ1-1; no reliable D call. The CDR3 runs 15 residues. Between the trimmed V and J ends, which lost 6 bases and 0 bases, there was a span of 14 bases. Germline CDR1 and CDR2: SEHNR and FQNEAQ (reference sequence). Here the CDR3 reads CASRTSGLMNTEAFF. The CDR3 nucleotides are TGTGCCAGCAGGACATCAGGTCTCATGAACACTGAAGCTTTCTTT.

The rearrangement uses TRBV5-1 and TRBJ2-5, with D unclear. Trimming took off 0 bases at V and 1 base at J, with 7 bases between the two ends. The CDR3 loop spans 14 amino acids. Germline V gene data show CDR1 as SGHRS and CDR2 as YFSETQ. The CDR3 spells CASSLAVGQETQYF. DNA of the CDR3: TGCGCCAGCAGCTTGGCCGTTGGCCAAGAGACCCAGTACTTC.

This rearrangement joins TRBV30 to TRBJ2-7; 10 bases line up with TRBD1. Unmatched junction bases numbered 2, after V lost 2 bases and J lost 1 base. The CDR3 loop spans 14 amino acids. Germline values: CDR1 GTSNPN, CDR2 SVGIG (reference sequence). The CDR3 coding sequence is TGTGCCTGGAGTTTGGGACAGGGGTCCTACGAGCAGTACTTC. It specifies CAWSLGQGSYEQYF.

The V and J genes are TRBV4-1 and TRBJ2-3, with TRBD1 matching over 7 bases. Germline V gives CDR1 MGHRA, CDR2 YSYEKL. The V and J ends lost 6 bases and 0 bases, in that order; junction bases with no gene match: 3. This CDR3 contains 14 residues. CDR3 DNA sequence: TGCGCCAGCAGGGACAGGAGTAGCACAGATACGCAGTATTTT. This gives the protein CASRDRSSTDTQYF.

This clone has only one observation. V gene TRBV7-9 combines with J gene TRBJ2-5, with 11 bases identical to TRBD1. The CDR3 has 14 amino acids. CDR1 is SEHNR, CDR2 FQNEAQ, per germline (reference sequence). The trim removed 5 bases at V and 5 bases at J, leaving 4 bases unmatched. This CDR3 is CASSGQGAGETQYF. CDR3 DNA sequence: TGTGCCAGCAGCGGACAGGGGGCGGGGGAGACCCAGTACTTC.

V and J are TRBV27 and TRBJ2-7, with 10 bases fitting TRBD2. CDR1 and CDR2 (germline): MNHEY, SMNVEV (reference sequence). V shed 6 bases and J 2 bases; nucleotides not matched to a gene: 13. The CDR3 is made up of 17 amino acids. CDR3 sequence reads: CASSPNLLAGVAYEQYF. CDR3 bases: TGTGCCAGCAGCCCGAACCTTCTAGCGGGAGTAGCCTACGAGCAGTACTTC.